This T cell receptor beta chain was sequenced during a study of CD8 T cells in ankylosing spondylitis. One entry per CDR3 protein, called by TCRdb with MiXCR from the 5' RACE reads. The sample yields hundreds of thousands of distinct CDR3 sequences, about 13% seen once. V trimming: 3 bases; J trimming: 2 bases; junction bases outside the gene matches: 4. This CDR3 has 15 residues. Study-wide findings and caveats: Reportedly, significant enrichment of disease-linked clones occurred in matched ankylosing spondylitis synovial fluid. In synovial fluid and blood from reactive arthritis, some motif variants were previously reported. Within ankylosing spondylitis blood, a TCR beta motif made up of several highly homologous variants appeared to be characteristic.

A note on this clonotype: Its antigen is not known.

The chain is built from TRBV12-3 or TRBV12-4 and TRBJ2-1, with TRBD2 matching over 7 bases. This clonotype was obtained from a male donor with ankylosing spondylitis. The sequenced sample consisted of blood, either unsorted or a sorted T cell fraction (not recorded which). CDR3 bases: TGTGCCAGCAGTTTGTGGCGGGAGACCTACAATGAGCAGTTCTTC. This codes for CASSLWRETYNEQFF.